These T cell receptor beta chains were read from a single sample in a study of T cell responses to AZD1222 COVID-19 vaccine. The method was immunoSEQ multiplex PCR; TCRdb's version includes in-frame clones alone and lacks a portion of them. The sample includes 100,000 to 150,000 clones, about 89% seen only once; the top ten take about 6%. Source: peripheral blood, taken on day 0 of AZD1222 vaccination. The receptors stem from an adult in good health. CDR3s include the opening cysteine and the closing phenylalanine or tryptophan. The order of the fields is CDR3 length, D gene, V gene, clone size, J gene, CDR3 protein, CDR3 DNA. The D gene is left open where the match is weak. The size entry is marked missing in some rows and otherwise reads once, few, many or a size class.

cdr3_length: 12
d_call: -
v_call: TRBV3-1/TRBV3-2
clone_size: -
j_call: TRBJ1-1
cdr3_aa: CASSLGATEAFF
cdr3_nt: TGTGCCAGCAGTCTAGGGGCCACTGAAGCTTTCTTT

cdr3_length: 18
d_call: -
v_call: TRBV6-2/TRBV6-3
clone_size: -
j_call: TRBJ2-6
cdr3_aa: CASSDLRQVESGANVLTF
cdr3_nt: TGTGCCAGCAGTGACCTAAGACAGGTTGAGTCTGGGGCCAACGTCCTGACTTTC

cdr3_length: 13
d_call: -
v_call: TRBV6-5
clone_size: -
j_call: TRBJ1-1
cdr3_aa: CASSKDGNTEAFF
cdr3_nt: TGTGCCAGCAGTAAGGACGGGAACACTGAAGCTTTCTTT

cdr3_length: 16
d_call: TRBD1
v_call: TRBV18
clone_size: -
j_call: TRBJ2-2
cdr3_aa: CASSPATGAVTGELFF
cdr3_nt: TGTGCCAGCTCACCCGCGACAGGGGCGGTCACCGGGGAGCTGTTTTTT

cdr3_length: 16
d_call: TRBD1
v_call: TRBV11-3
clone_size: -
j_call: TRBJ2-3
cdr3_aa: CASSARTGFGTDTQYF
cdr3_nt: TGTGCCAGCAGCGCCCGGACAGGGTTTGGCACAGATACGCAGTATTTT

cdr3_length: 14
d_call: -
v_call: TRBV19
clone_size: -
j_call: TRBJ1-2
cdr3_aa: CASKRGGNRYGYTF
cdr3_nt: TGTGCCAGTAAGAGGGGAGGGAACCGCTATGGCTACACCTTC

cdr3_length: 15
d_call: -
v_call: TRBV4-2
clone_size: -
j_call: TRBJ1-2
cdr3_aa: CASSRLGGAHYGYTF
cdr3_nt: TGTGCCAGCAGCCGCCTTGGGGGGGCCCACTATGGCTACACCTTC

cdr3_length: 13
d_call: -
v_call: TRBV7-9
clone_size: -
j_call: TRBJ1-1
cdr3_aa: CASSPPGATEAFF
cdr3_nt: TGTGCCAGCAGCCCCCCGGGGGCCACTGAAGCTTTCTTT

cdr3_length: 14
d_call: -
v_call: TRBV7-8
clone_size: -
j_call: TRBJ2-3
cdr3_aa: CASSLDLGGDTQYF
cdr3_nt: TGTGCCAGCAGCTTAGACCTGGGGGGAGATACGCAGTATTTT

cdr3_length: 12
d_call: -
v_call: TRBV27
clone_size: -
j_call: TRBJ2-7
cdr3_aa: CASIGGAHEQYF
cdr3_nt: TGTGCCAGCATTGGGGGGGCCCACGAGCAGTACTTC

cdr3_length: 15
d_call: TRBD2
v_call: TRBV10-3
clone_size: once
j_call: TRBJ2-1
cdr3_aa: CAISAGGPGNNEQFF
cdr3_nt: TGTGCCATCTCAGCGGGGGGGCCGGGGAACAATGAGCAGTTCTTC

cdr3_length: 14
d_call: -
v_call: TRBV7-8
clone_size: once
j_call: TRBJ1-2
cdr3_aa: CASSLAPIVSGYTF
cdr3_nt: TGTGCCAGCAGCTTAGCGCCTATTGTGAGTGGCTACACCTTC

cdr3_length: 13
d_call: -
v_call: TRBV18
clone_size: -
j_call: TRBJ2-1
cdr3_aa: CASSTGSNNEQFF
cdr3_nt: TGTGCCAGCTCGACAGGATCGAATAATGAGCAGTTCTTC